These T cell receptor beta chains were read from a single sample in a study of blood T cell repertoires in COVID-19. Assay used: immunoSEQ multiplex PCR; TCRdb lists only in-frame clones, some missing. The sample has about 250,000 clones; 80% to 95% are singletons. The sequenced sample consisted of PBMCs or T cells enriched from blood (not recorded which). The receptor set was obtained from a woman under 30 who had recovered from COVID-19. The CDR3 runs from the conserved cysteine through the conserved F or W. D genes are given only for firm matches. Only some rows state a clone size, as once, few, many or a class for expanded clones.

V gene: TRBV2
D gene: TRBD1
J gene: TRBJ2-7
clone size: -
CDR3 DNA: TGTGCCAGCAGAGGACAGGGGCACGAGCAGTACTTC
CDR3 protein: CASRGQGHEQYF

V gene: TRBV15
D gene: TRBD2
J gene: TRBJ2-3
clone size: -
CDR3 DNA: TGTGCCACCAGCAGAGGTCAGACTAGCGTCGGCGGAGATACGCAGTATTTT
CDR3 protein: CATSRGQTSVGGDTQYF

V gene: TRBV4-3
D gene: -
J gene: TRBJ1-1
clone size: -
CDR3 DNA: TGCGCCAGCAGCCAAGGGGCAGGGCTGGAAACTGAAGCTTTCTTT
CDR3 protein: CASSQGAGLETEAFF

V gene: TRBV2
D gene: TRBD2
J gene: TRBJ2-1
clone size: -
CDR3 DNA: TGTGCCAGCAGTGATCTAGCGGGGAATGAGCAGTTCTTC
CDR3 protein: CASSDLAGNEQFF

V gene: TRBV10-3
D gene: TRBD1
J gene: TRBJ2-7
clone size: -
CDR3 DNA: TGTGCCATCAGGACCGGGACAGGGAACTACGAGCAGTACTTC
CDR3 protein: CAIRTGTGNYEQYF

V gene: TRBV6-5
D gene: TRBD1
J gene: TRBJ1-2
clone size: -
CDR3 DNA: TGTGCCAGCAGTTCGGGACAGGGAACCTTTGGCTATGGCTACACCTTC
CDR3 protein: CASSSGQGTFGYGYTF

V gene: TRBV6-2/TRBV6-3
D gene: -
J gene: TRBJ1-5
clone size: -
CDR3 DNA: TGTGCCAGCAGTTTCAATCCATACCGGGGGGGAGGGGTTAATCAGCCCCAGCATTTT
CDR3 protein: CASSFNPYRGGGVNQPQHF

V gene: TRBV12-1
D gene: -
J gene: TRBJ1-6
clone size: -
CDR3 DNA: TGTGCCAGCAGCTTTCAGGTCAGCGGGACAGGGAGCTCCTATAATTCACCCCTCCACTTT
CDR3 protein: CASSFQVSGTGSSYNSPLHF

V gene: TRBV27
D gene: -
J gene: TRBJ2-1
clone size: -
CDR3 DNA: TGTGCCAGCAGTTTAGAGGGCAGGAATGAGCAGTTCTTC
CDR3 protein: CASSLEGRNEQFF

V gene: TRBV5-4
D gene: TRBD1
J gene: TRBJ1-1
clone size: -
CDR3 DNA: TGTGCCAGCAGCTGGGGAACTCAGGGGGCTGTTGAAGCTTTCTTT
CDR3 protein: CASSWGTQGAVEAFF

V gene: TRBV28
D gene: -
J gene: TRBJ1-2
clone size: -
CDR3 DNA: TGTGCCAGCAGTTACAGGGCCTATGGCTACACCTTC
CDR3 protein: CASSYRAYGYTF

V gene: TRBV15
D gene: TRBD2
J gene: TRBJ2-1
clone size: -
CDR3 DNA: TGTGCCACCAGCAGAGCAGCGGGGGCCTCCTACAATGAGCAGTTCTTC
CDR3 protein: CATSRAAGASYNEQFF

V gene: TRBV7-8
D gene: TRBD1
J gene: TRBJ2-3
clone size: -
CDR3 DNA: TGTGCCAGCAGTCGAGGACAGGGGGATACGCAGTATTTT
CDR3 protein: CASSRGQGDTQYF

V gene: TRBV2
D gene: -
J gene: TRBJ2-1
clone size: -
CDR3 DNA: TGTGCCAGCAGGTCAGGGGCGGGAGAAGATGAGCAGTTCTTC
CDR3 protein: CASRSGAGEDEQFF

V gene: TRBV18
D gene: -
J gene: TRBJ1-1
clone size: few
CDR3 DNA: TGTGCCAGCTCCGAGAGGCAGCTGAACACTGAAGCTTTCTTT
CDR3 protein: CASSERQLNTEAFF

V gene: TRBV25-1
D gene: -
J gene: TRBJ1-2
clone size: -
CDR3 DNA: TGTGCCAGCGAAGGGACAACTAACTATGGCTACACCTTC
CDR3 protein: CASEGTTNYGYTF

V gene: TRBV9
D gene: -
J gene: TRBJ1-1
clone size: -
CDR3 DNA: TGTGCCAGCAGCGACCGACAAGAAAGGGGGAACACTGAAGCTTTCTTT
CDR3 protein: CASSDRQERGNTEAFF

V gene: TRBV18
D gene: TRBD1
J gene: TRBJ1-6
clone size: few
CDR3 DNA: TGTGCCAGCTCCCGAGGACAGGGAAATAATTCACCCCTCCACTTT
CDR3 protein: CASSRGQGNNSPLHF

V gene: TRBV2
D gene: TRBD1
J gene: TRBJ1-1
clone size: -
CDR3 DNA: TGTGCCAGCAGTGATACAGGGGCTACTATGAACACTGAAGCTTTCTTT
CDR3 protein: CASSDTGATMNTEAFF

V gene: TRBV12-3/TRBV12-4
D gene: -
J gene: TRBJ2-5
clone size: few
CDR3 DNA: TGTGCCACACGCAGGCTGAACGAGACCCAGTACTTC
CDR3 protein: CATRRLNETQYF

V gene: TRBV7-3
D gene: TRBD1
J gene: TRBJ2-2
clone size: few
CDR3 DNA: TGTGCCAGCAGCCGCGGGACAGGGGGCGTAGGCGGGGAGCTGTTTTTT
CDR3 protein: CASSRGTGGVGGELFF

V gene: TRBV5-1
D gene: TRBD2
J gene: TRBJ2-1
clone size: -
CDR3 DNA: TGCGCCAGCAGCTTGTCGGGGGGCAATGAGCAGTTCTTC
CDR3 protein: CASSLSGGNEQFF

V gene: TRBV5-1
D gene: TRBD2
J gene: TRBJ2-1
clone size: -
CDR3 DNA: TGCGCCAGCAGCTTGGCCGGGGCTAGCGGGAAAAATGAGCAGTTCTTC
CDR3 protein: CASSLAGASGKNEQFF

V gene: TRBV19
D gene: -
J gene: TRBJ1-2
clone size: once
CDR3 DNA: TGTGCCAGTAGTTCTTCAGGGGCGCCCTTAGGCTACACCTTC
CDR3 protein: CASSSSGAPLGYTF

V gene: TRBV2
D gene: -
J gene: TRBJ1-6
clone size: -
CDR3 DNA: TGTGCCAGCAGCGGGACACCGGCCGGGTCACCCCTCCACTTT
CDR3 protein: CASSGTPAGSPLHF

V gene: TRBV3-1/TRBV3-2
D gene: -
J gene: TRBJ2-2
clone size: -
CDR3 DNA: TGTGCCAGCAGCCAATCTTCGGACATCGGGGAGCTGTTTTTT
CDR3 protein: CASSQSSDIGELFF

V gene: TRBV24-1
D gene: -
J gene: TRBJ2-5
clone size: once
CDR3 DNA: TGTGCCACCAGTGATTTTGGGGCCGGCCGAGAGACCCAGTACTTC
CDR3 protein: CATSDFGAGRETQYF

V gene: TRBV27
D gene: -
J gene: TRBJ1-1
clone size: -
CDR3 DNA: TGTGCCAGCAGTTCCAGTCCCCCCCGGGGCACTGAAGCTTTCTTT
CDR3 protein: CASSSSPPRGTEAFF

V gene: TRBV11-1
D gene: -
J gene: TRBJ2-5
clone size: -
CDR3 DNA: TGTGCCAGCAGCTGGGCAGCGGCCAAAGAGACCCAGTACTTC
CDR3 protein: CASSWAAAKETQYF

V gene: TRBV10-1
D gene: -
J gene: TRBJ1-1
clone size: -
CDR3 DNA: TGCGCCAGCAGTGGCCGACAGAGCACTGAAGCTTTCTTT
CDR3 protein: CASSGRQSTEAFF

V gene: TRBV18
D gene: TRBD1
J gene: TRBJ1-4
clone size: -
CDR3 DNA: TGTGCCAGCTCACCAAGGACAGGGGGACATGAAAAACTGTTTTTT
CDR3 protein: CASSPRTGGHEKLFF

V gene: TRBV19
D gene: TRBD1
J gene: TRBJ2-1
clone size: once
CDR3 DNA: TGTGCCAGTACTATAACAGGGGTCGCCTACAATGAGCAGTTCTTC
CDR3 protein: CASTITGVAYNEQFF

V gene: TRBV28
D gene: -
J gene: TRBJ1-1
clone size: once
CDR3 DNA: TGTGCCAGCATCCTGGGAGGGTCGGGTACTGAAGCTTTCTTT
CDR3 protein: CASILGGSGTEAFF